The 16 T cell receptor beta chains below were found in one sample sequenced in a study of long-term antiretroviral therapy in people with HIV. The assay used was immunoSEQ (version v3.0), run at survey level. The data were produced by immunoSEQ multiplex PCR, yet TCRdb's version contains in-frame clones alone and is incomplete. The sample holds 30,000 to 50,000 clones, more than 70% seen once. The material sequenced was unsorted PBMCs, taken 3.1 years after starting antiretroviral therapy. The receptors derive from a woman in her fifties or sixties with HIV.

This chain uses TRBV5-1 with TRBJ1-6, with 8 bases lining up with TRBD1. The CDR3 runs 15 residues. The V segment lost 0 bases and the J segment 7 bases; nucleotides outside the gene matches: 3. Germline assignment: CDR1 SGHRS and CDR2 YFSETQ. This CDR3 reads CASSLADRANSPLHF. The CDR3 bases are TGCGCCAGCAGCTTGGCGGACAGGGCAAATTCACCCCTCCACTTT.

The J gene is TRBJ1-1, the V gene TRBV19; D uncertain. Germline V gene data show CDR1 as LNHDA and CDR2 as SQIVND (reference sequence). This CDR3 is 13 amino acids long. V was trimmed by 11 bases and J by 1 base, leaving 14 bases between them. CDR3 nucleotides: TGTGCCCTACGAGGGCTGTCGAACACTGAAGCTTTCTTT. Its protein product is CALRGLSNTEAFF.

J is TRBJ2-3 and V is TRBV7-2; 16 positions match TRBD2. Trimming took 5 bases from V and 13 from J; bases not matched to a gene: 12. Germline loops: CDR1 SGHTA, CDR2 FQGNSA. The CDR3 extends over 16 amino acids. The CDR3 is CASSIRLGLAGGREYF. In DNA, the CDR3 is TGTGCCAGCAGCATACGATTGGGACTAGCGGGGGGGCGGGAGTATTTT.

The chain employs TRBV14 and TRBJ1-6; D gene ambiguous. Germline V lookup: CDR1 SGHDN, CDR2 FVKESK. CDR3 size: 17 residues. V was cut by 4 bases and J by 3 bases, with 16 bases left in between. The CDR3 DNA is TGTGCCAGCAGCCTACACAAGGGCAGTAACTATAATTCACCCCTCCACTTT. The encoded protein is CASSLHKGSNYNSPLHF.

The rearrangement joins TRBV6-5 to TRBJ1-2, with TRBD1 as a possible D gene (5 bases). The CDR3 covers 15 residues. Per the germline V gene, CDR1 is MNHEY and CDR2 is SVGAGI. V was pared by 4 bases and J by 5 bases, with 17 bases between. The CDR3 reads CASSFRQAGWYGYTF. CDR3 nucleotide sequence: TGTGCCAGCAGTTTTCGTCAGGCAGGGTGGTATGGCTACACCTTC.

This clone showed up just a few times. The chain employs TRBV7-9 and TRBJ2-5, with no clear D. V dropped 7 bases and J dropped 4 bases, with 7 bases sitting between them. The CDR3 is 11 residues long. Germline CDR1 SEHNR, CDR2 FQNEAQ (reference sequence). The CDR3 protein is CASNWLETQYF. The CDR3 DNA sequence: TGTGCCAGCAACTGGTTAGAGACCCAGTACTTC.

This clone has only one observation. J is TRBJ1-5 and V is TRBV19; D gene ambiguous. CDR1 is LNHDA and CDR2 is SQIVND in the germline V gene (reference sequence). With 7 bases removed from V and 6 bases from J, the gap between germline ends came to 16 bases. This CDR3 comprises 14 residues. CDR3 sequence reads: CASTPTGSGQPQHF. CDR3 in DNA: TGTGCCAGTACCCCGACGGGGAGTGGTCAGCCCCAGCATTTT.

This clone was seen only once. V is TRBV5-5 and J is TRBJ1-6; D unresolved. This CDR3 spans 15 amino acids. CDR1 is SGHKS, CDR2 YYEKEE, per germline (reference sequence). V lost 3 bases, J lost 7 bases, and 14 bases lay in between. The CDR3 DNA reads TGTGCCAGCAGCTCGCTGTCGCTAAAAAATTCACCCCTCCACTTT. It codes for CASSSLSLKNSPLHF.

J is TRBJ2-3 and V is TRBV9; the D gene could be TRBD1 or TRBD2 (5 bases each). This CDR3 contains 15 residues. Trimming took off 4 bases at V and 0 bases at J, with 12 bases between the two ends. From germline, CDR1 is SGDLS and CDR2 YYNGEE. CDR3 coding DNA: TGTGCCAGCAGCCAAGAGAGGGGAAGCACAGATACGCAGTATTTT. This codes for CASSQERGSTDTQYF.

As regards this clone: One end of the junction does not line up with germline, which may come from a read error. Other DNA sequences from this sample encode an identical CDR3 as well. This chain links TRBV7-9 with TRBJ1-1; TRBD1 agrees at 7 bases. The CDR3 is 14 amino acids. In germline, CDR1 is SEHNR, CDR2 FQNEAQ (reference sequence). CDR3 amino acids: CASSLAGTAHGAFF. The CDR3 DNA follows: TGTGCCAGCAGCCTAGCTGGGACAGCCCATGGAGCTTTCTTT.

The V call is TRBV4-1, the J call TRBJ1-5; D gene ambiguous. The CDR3 is 19 residues long. With 1 base removed from V and 2 bases from J, the gap between germline ends came to 21 bases. Germline CDR1 MGHRA, CDR2 YSYEKL. The CDR3 bases are TGCGCCAGCAGCCAAGCTCCTTCGGGATGGGTCCAGGGCAATCAGCCCCAGCATTTT. It encodes CASSQAPSGWVQGNQPQHF.

The chain employs TRBV7-8 and TRBJ2-1, with D maybe TRBD2 (5 bases). CDR1 and CDR2 (germline): SGHVS, FQNEAQ. The germline V and J ends were trimmed by 4 bases and 0 bases, with 13 bases remaining between them. CDR3 length: 16 amino acids. The CDR3 sequence is CASSSISSGSYNEQFF. CDR3 sequence (DNA): TGTGCCAGCAGCTCCATATCAAGCGGCTCCTACAATGAGCAGTTCTTC.

This rearrangement joins TRBV5-1 to TRBJ1-4; D is unclear. The CDR3 contains 14 residues. Trimming took 4 bases from V and 3 from J, leaving 10 bases between them. CDR1 and CDR2 (germline): SGHRS, YFSETQ. The CDR3 DNA sequence: TGCGCCAGCAGCCAGGACGGCGCTAATGAAAAACTGTTTTTT. It yields the protein CASSQDGANEKLFF. Looking up the rest from reference TRBV5-1 and TRBJ1-4 gives the full variable domain: KAGVTQTPRYLIKTRGQQVTLSCSPISGHRSVSWYQQTPGQGLQFLFEYFSETQRNKGNFPGRFSGRQFSNSRSEMNVSTLELGDSALYLCASSQDGANEKLFFGSGTQLSVL.

The CDR3 DNA reads TGTGCCAGCAGTCCCGTCGGGGGGAACGGGGAGCTGTTTTTT. Residues: CASSPVGGNGELFF. The rearrangement links TRBV7-9 to TRBJ2-2; TRBD2 aligns across 7 bases. This CDR3 spans 14 amino acids. CDR1 and CDR2 from the germline V gene are SEHNR and FQNEAQ (reference sequence). Germline trimming cut 6 bases from V and 7 bases from J; bases unmatched to any gene: 8.

V gene TRBV6-1 combines with J gene TRBJ1-6; 8 bases line up with TRBD1. The V and J ends lost 3 bases and 4 bases, in that order; junction bases with no gene match: 5. Germline V gene data show CDR1 as MNHNS and CDR2 as SASEGT. The CDR3 extends over 16 amino acids. CDR3 nucleotides: TGTGCCAGCAGTGAGAGGCAGGGGGCATATAATTCACCCCTCCACTTT. Translated, it gives CASSERQGAYNSPLHF.

The CDR3 DNA reads TGCGCCAGCAGCCAGACCGGGACTAGTAACAATGAGCAGTTCTTC. It translates to CASSQTGTSNNEQFF. The J gene is TRBJ2-1, the V gene TRBV4-1; 8 bases are a match to TRBD2. V trimming: 3 bases; J trimming: 5 bases; junction bases outside the gene matches: 6. CDR3 length equals 15 residues. Germline V gene lookup returns CDR1 MGHRA and CDR2 YSYEKL.